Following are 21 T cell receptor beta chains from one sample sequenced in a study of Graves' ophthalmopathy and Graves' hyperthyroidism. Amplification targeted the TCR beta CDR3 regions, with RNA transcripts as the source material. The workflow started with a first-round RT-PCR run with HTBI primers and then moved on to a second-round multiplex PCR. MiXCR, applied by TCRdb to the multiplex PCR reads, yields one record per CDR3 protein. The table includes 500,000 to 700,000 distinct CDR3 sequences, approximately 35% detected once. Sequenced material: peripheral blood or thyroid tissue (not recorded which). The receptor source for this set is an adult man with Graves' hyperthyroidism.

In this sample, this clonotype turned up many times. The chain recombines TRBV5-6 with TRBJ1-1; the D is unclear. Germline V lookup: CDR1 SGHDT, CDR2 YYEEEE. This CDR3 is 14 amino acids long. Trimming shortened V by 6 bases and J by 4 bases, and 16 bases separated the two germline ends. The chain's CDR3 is CASILTGPGTEAFF. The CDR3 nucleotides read TGTGCCAGCATTCTTACGGGCCCGGGCACTGAAGCTTTCTTT.

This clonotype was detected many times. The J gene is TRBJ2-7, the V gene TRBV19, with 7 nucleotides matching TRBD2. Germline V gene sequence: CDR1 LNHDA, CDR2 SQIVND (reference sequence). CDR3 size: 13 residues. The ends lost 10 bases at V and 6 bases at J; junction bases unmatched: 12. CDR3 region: CATRYHPGGEQYF. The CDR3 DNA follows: TGTGCCACACGTTACCACCCGGGAGGCGAGCAGTACTTC.

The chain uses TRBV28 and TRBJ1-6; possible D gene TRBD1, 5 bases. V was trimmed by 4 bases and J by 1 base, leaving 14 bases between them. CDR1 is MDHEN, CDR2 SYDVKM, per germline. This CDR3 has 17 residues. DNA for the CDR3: TGTGCCAGCAGTTCAACCAGGGATTGGTCCTATAATTCACCCCTCCACTTT. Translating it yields CASSSTRDWSYNSPLHF.

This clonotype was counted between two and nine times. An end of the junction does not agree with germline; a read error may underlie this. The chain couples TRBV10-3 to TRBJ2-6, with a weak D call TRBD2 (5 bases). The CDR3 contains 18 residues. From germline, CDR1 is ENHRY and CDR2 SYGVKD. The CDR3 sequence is CASSEAADISSGANVLTF. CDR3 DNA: TGTGCCAGCAGTGAAGCGGCAGATATTTCCTCTGGGGCCAACGTCCTGACTTTC.

The CDR3 sequence: CASSPQYQGEAFF. The CDR3 nucleotides are TGTGCCAGCAGCCCCCAGTATCAAGGTGAAGCTTTCTTT. This sequence joins TRBV11-2 and TRBJ1-1; D unclear. V lost 5 bases to trimming and J lost 7 bases, with 14 bases between them. Per germline, CDR1 SGHAT and CDR2 FQNNGV. The CDR3 has 13 amino acids.

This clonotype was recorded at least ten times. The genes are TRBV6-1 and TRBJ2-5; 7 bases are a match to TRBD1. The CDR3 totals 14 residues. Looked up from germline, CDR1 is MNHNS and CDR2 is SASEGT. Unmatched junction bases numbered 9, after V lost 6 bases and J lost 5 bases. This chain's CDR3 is CASSLQGKGETQYF. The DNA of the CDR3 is TGTGCCAGCAGCCTACAGGGGAAAGGGGAGACCCAGTACTTC.

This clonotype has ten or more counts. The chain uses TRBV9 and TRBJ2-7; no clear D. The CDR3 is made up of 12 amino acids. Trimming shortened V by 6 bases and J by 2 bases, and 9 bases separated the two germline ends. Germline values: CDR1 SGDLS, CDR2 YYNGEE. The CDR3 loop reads CASIPDTYEQYF. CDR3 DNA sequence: TGTGCCAGCATCCCAGATACCTACGAGCAGTACTTC. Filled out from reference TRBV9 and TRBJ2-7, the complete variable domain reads DSGVTQTPKHLITATGQRVTLRCSPRSGDLSVYWYQQSLDQGLQFLIQYYNGEERAKGNILERFSAQQFPDLHSELNLSSLELGDSALYFCASIPDTYEQYFGPGTRLTVT.

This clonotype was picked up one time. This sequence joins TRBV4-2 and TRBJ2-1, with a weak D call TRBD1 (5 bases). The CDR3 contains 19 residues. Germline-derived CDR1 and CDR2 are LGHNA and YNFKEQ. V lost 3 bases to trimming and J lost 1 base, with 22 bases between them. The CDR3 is CASSQTLAAQGSSYNEQFF. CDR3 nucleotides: TGTGCCAGCAGCCAGACCTTGGCGGCCCAGGGAAGTTCCTACAATGAGCAGTTCTTC.

CDR3 sequence reads: CSVEGHRDRGLNVLTF. CDR3 bases: TGCAGCGTGGAGGGCCATAGGGACAGGGGGCTCAACGTCCTGACTTTC. The J gene is TRBJ2-6, the V gene TRBV29-1; 12 positions match TRBD1. The CDR3 totals 16 residues. CDR1 SQVTM and CDR2 ANQGSEA come from the germline V gene. J lost 9 bases, V lost 6 bases, and 12 bases had no gene match. Full variable domain (outside the CDR3, taken from reference TRBV29-1 and TRBJ2-6): SAVISQKPSRDICQRGTSLTIQCQVDSQVTMMFWYRQQPGQSLTLIATANQGSEATYESGFVIDKFPISRPNLTFSTLTVSNMSPEDSSIYLCSVEGHRDRGLNVLTFGAGSRLTVL.

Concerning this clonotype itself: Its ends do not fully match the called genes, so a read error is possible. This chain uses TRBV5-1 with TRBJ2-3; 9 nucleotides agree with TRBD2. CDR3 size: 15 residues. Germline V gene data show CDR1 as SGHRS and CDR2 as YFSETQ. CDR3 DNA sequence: TGTGCCTCCTCGCGCGGGGGGGGTAGCACAGATACGCAGTATTTT. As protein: CASSRGGGSTDTQYF.

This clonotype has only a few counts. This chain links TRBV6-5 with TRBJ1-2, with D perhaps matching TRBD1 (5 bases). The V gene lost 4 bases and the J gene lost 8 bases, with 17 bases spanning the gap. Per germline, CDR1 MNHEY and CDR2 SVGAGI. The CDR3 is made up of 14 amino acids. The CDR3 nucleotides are TGTGCCAGCAGTTGGTCCGGGGGATCCTGGGGCTACACCTTC. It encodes CASSWSGGSWGYTF.

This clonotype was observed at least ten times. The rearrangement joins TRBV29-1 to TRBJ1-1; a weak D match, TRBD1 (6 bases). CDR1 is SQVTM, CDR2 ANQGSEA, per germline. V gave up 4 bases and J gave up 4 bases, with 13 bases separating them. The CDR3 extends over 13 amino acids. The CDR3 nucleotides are TGCAGCGTTGGAGGGGGGGGAGGCACTGAAGCTTTCTTT. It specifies CSVGGGGGTEAFF.

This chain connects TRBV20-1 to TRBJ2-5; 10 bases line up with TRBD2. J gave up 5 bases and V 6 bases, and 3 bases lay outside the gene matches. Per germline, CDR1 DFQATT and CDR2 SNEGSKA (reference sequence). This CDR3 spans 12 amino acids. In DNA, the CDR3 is TGCAGTGCCGGACTAGCGGCCGAGACCCAGTACTTC. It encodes CSAGLAAETQYF.

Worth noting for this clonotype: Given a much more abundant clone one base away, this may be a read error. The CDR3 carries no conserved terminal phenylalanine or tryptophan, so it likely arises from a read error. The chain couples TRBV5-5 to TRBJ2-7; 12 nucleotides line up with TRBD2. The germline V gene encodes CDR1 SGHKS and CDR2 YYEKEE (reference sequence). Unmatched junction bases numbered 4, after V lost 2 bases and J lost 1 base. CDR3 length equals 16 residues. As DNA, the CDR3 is TGTGCCAGCAGCTTAGGCGGACTAGCGGGGTCCTACGAGCAGTACCTC. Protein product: CASSLGGLAGSYEQYL.

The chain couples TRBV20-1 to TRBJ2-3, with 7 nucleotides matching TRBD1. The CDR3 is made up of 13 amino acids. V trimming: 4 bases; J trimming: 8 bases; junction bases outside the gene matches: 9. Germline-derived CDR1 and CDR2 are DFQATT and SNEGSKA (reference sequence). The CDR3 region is CSATGTVLATQYF. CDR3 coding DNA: TGCAGTGCTACCGGGACAGTGCTGGCTACGCAGTATTTT.

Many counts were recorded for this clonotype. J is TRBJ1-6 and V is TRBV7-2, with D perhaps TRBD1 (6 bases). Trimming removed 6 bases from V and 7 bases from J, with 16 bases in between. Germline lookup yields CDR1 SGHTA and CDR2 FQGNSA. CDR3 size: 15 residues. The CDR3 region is CASSTDRTLNSPLHF. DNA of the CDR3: TGTGCCAGCAGTACTGACAGGACGTTAAATTCACCCCTCCACTTT.

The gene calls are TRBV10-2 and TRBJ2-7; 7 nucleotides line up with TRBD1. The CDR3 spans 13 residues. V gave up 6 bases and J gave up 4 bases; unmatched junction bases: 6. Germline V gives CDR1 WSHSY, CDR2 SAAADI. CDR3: CASRMDRSYEQYF. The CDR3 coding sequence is TGCGCCAGCAGGATGGACAGGTCTTACGAGCAGTACTTC.

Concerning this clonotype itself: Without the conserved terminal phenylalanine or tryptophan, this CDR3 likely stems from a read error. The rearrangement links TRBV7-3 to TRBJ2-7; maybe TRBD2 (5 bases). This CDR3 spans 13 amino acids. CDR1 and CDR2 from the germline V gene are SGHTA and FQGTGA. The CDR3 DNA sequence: TGCGCCAGCAGCTTAGCGTCGGGCCACGAGCAGTACCTC. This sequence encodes CASSLASGHEQYL.

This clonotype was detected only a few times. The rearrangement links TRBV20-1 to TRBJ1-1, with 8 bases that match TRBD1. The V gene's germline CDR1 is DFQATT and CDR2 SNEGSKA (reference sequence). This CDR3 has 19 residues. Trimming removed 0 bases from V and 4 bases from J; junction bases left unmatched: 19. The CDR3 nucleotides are TGCAGTGCTAGAGACCCCGCCTGGACAGGGCCCCAATACTTCACTGAAGCTTTCTTT. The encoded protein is CSARDPAWTGPQYFTEAFF.

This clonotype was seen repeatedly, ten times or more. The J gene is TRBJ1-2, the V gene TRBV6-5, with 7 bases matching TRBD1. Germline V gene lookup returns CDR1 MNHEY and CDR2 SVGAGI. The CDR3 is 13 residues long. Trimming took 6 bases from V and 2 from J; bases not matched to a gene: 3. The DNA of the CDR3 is TGTGCCAGCAGAATGGGACAGAACTATGGCTACACCTTC. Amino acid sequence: CASRMGQNYGYTF.

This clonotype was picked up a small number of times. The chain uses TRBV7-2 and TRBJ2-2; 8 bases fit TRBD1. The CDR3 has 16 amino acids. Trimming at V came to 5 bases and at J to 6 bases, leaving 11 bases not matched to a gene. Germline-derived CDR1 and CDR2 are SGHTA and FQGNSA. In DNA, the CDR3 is TGTGCCAGCAGCCCACGGACAGGGAATAAGGCCGGGGAGCTGTTTTTT. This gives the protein CASSPRTGNKAGELFF.